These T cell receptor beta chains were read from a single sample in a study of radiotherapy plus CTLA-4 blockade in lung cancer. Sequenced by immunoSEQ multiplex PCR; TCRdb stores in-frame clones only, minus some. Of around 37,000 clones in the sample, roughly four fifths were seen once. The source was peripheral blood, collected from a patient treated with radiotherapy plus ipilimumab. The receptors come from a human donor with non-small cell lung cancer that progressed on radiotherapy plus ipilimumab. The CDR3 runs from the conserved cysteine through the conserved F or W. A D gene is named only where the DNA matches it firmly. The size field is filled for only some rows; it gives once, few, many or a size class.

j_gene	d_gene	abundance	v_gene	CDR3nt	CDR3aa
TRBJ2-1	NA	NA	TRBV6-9	TGTGCCAGCAGTTATTCAACTATCGCATCTAGGGATGAGCAGTTCTTC	CASSYSTIASRDEQFF
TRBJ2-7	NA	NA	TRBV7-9	TGTGCCAGCAGCCGAGACCACGAGCAGTACTTC	CASSRDHEQYF
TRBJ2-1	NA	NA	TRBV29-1	TGCAGCGTGGGGGACGGACTAAATGAGCAGTTCTTC	CSVGDGLNEQFF
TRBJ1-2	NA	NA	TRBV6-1	TGTGCCAGCAGTGAATCCTTCGTCGGGGTGGTTGGCTACACCTTC	CASSESFVGVVGYTF
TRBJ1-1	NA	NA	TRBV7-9	TGTGCCAGCAGCTTAATCCCCGGGAACACTGAAGCTTTCTTT	CASSLIPGNTEAFF
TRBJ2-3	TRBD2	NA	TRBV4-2	TGTGCCAGCAGCCAAGCTAGCGGGGTCACAGATACGCAGTATTTT	CASSQASGVTDTQYF
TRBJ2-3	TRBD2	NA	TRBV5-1	TGCGCCAGCAGCATGACCCCGCTAGCGGCTAGCACAGATACGCAGTATTTT	CASSMTPLAASTDTQYF
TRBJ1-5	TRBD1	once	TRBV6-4	TGTGCCAGCAGCCCCGGGACAGCACCAAATCAGCCCCAGCATTTT	CASSPGTAPNQPQHF
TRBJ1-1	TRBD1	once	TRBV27	TGTGCCAGCAGGTCGGACAGGGGATCGCGAGCTTTCTTT	CASRSDRGSRAFF
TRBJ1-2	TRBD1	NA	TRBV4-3	TGCGCCAGCAGTCCCGACAGGGGATATGGCTACACCTTC	CASSPDRGYGYTF
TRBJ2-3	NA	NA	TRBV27	TGTGCCAGCAGTCGGGCCAGGGTGACCGATACGCAGTATTTT	CASSRARVTDTQYF
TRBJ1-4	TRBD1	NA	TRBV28	TGTGCCAGCAGTCAGGGGGCCCATGAAAAACTGTTTTTT	CASSQGAHEKLFF
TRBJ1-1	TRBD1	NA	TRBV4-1	TGCGCCAGCAGCCCGGACAGGGGGCGTGAAGCTTTCTTT	CASSPDRGREAFF
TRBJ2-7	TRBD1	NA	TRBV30	TGTGCCGTTTCCCCGGGACAGGGACTCTACGAGCAGTACTTC	CAVSPGQGLYEQYF
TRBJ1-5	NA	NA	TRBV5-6	TGTGCCAGCAGCTTGGCCGGGAGCGGGGGCAATCAGCCCCAGCATTTT	CASSLAGSGGNQPQHF
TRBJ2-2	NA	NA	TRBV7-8	TGTGCCAGCAGTCCATTCCGGGACCTCCCCCGCACCGGGGAGCTGTTTTTT	CASSPFRDLPRTGELFF
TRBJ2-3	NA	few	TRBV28	TGTGCCAGCAGTTCCCTAGGGGGGCGAGGGGCAGATACGCAGTATTTT	CASSSLGGRGADTQYF
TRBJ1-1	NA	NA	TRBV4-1	TGCGCCAGCAGCCAAGTTTTGAACAGGGACACTGAAGCTTTCTTT	CASSQVLNRDTEAFF
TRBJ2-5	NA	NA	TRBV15	TGTGCCACCAGCAGAGGACGGAGGGAGGAGACCCAGTACTTC	CATSRGRREETQYF
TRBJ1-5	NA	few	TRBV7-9	TGTGCCAGCAGCTTAAACAATCAGCCCCAGCATTTT	CASSLNNQPQHF
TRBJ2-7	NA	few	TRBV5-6	TGTGCCAGCAGCTCGGGCACAACAGAGCAGTACTTC	CASSSGTTEQYF
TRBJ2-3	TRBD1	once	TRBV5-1	TGCGCCAGCAGCCGTGGACAGGTCACAGATACGCAGTATTTT	CASSRGQVTDTQYF
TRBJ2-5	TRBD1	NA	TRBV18	TGTGCCAGCTCACCACCGACAGGGTTTGAGCAAGAGACCCAGTACTTC	CASSPPTGFEQETQYF
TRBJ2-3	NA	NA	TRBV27	TGTGCCAGCAGTTTCCTCCGGGTCACAGATACGCAGTATTTT	CASSFLRVTDTQYF
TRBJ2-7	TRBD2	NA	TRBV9	TGTGCCAGCAGCGCCAATAGCGGGACCTCCTACGAGCAGTACTTC	CASSANSGTSYEQYF
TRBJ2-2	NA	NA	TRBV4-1	TGCGCCAGCAGTCTCCAGAAGAACACCGGGGAGCTGTTTTTT	CASSLQKNTGELFF
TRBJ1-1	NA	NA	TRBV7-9	TGTGCCAGCAGTTCTCCACCCCCGATCACTGAAGCTTTCTTT	CASSSPPPITEAFF
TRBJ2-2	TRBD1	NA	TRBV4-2	TGTGCCAGCAGCGAAGGGGACAGGGGAGGGACCGGGGAGCTGTTTTTT	CASSEGDRGGTGELFF
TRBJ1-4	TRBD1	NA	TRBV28	TGTGCCAGCAGGCTGGACAGGGGGCTGTTTTTT	CASRLDRGLFF
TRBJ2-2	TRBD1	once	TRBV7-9	TGTGCCAGCAGCGGGACAGCGAACACCGGGGAGCTGTTTTTT	CASSGTANTGELFF
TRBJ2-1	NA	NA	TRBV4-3	TGCGCCAGCAGCCAAGATTGGGGTGAGCAGTTCTTC	CASSQDWGEQFF
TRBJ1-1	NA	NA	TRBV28	TGTGCCAGCAGTTTGCTGGGGACTGAAGCTTTCTTT	CASSLLGTEAFF
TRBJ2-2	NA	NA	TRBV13	TGTGCCAGCTCTAGTCTGGGGGAAGGCACCGGGGAGCTGTTTTTT	CASSSLGEGTGELFF
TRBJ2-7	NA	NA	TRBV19	TGTGCCAGTAGTATATGGGGGGGGCGCCCCGAGGAGCAGTACTTC	CASSIWGGRPEEQYF
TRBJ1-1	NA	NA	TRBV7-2	TGTGCCAGCAGCCCCCGGGGCAGTTTGAACACTGAAGCTTTCTTT	CASSPRGSLNTEAFF
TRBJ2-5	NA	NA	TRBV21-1	TGTGCCAGCAGCAAAGCGTCGCACAACCGGCAAGAGACCCAGTACTTC	CASSKASHNRQETQYF
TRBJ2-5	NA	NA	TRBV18	TGTGCCAGCTCACCTCCGGCCGGGGGCAAAGAGACCCAGTACTTC	CASSPPAGGKETQYF
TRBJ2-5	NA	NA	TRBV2	TGTGCCAGCAGTGAAGAGGGTTGGGAGACCCAGTACTTC	CASSEEGWETQYF
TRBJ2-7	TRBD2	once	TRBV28	TGTGCCAGCAGTCTGGCGGGGGAGTTATACGAGCAGTACTTC	CASSLAGELYEQYF
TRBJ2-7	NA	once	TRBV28	TGTGCCAGCAGTTTCCTCAAACAGGGTTCCCACTTC	CASSFLKQGSHF